Each of the 9 T cell receptor beta chains below was sequenced from the same sample in a study of long-term antiretroviral therapy in people with HIV. Researchers ran immunoSEQ v3.0 at survey level. Sequencing used immunoSEQ multiplex PCR; TCRdb keeps in-frame clones, though not all of them. The profile shows tens of thousands of clones, around 83% of them singletons. Specimen: unsorted PBMCs, collected 0.2 years after starting antiretroviral therapy. Every receptor here comes from a woman between 25 and 40 years old with HIV.

CDR3 DNA: TGTGCCAGCAGCTTAACGTTACCGGGGACGGCTCTCCCGCAGTATTTT. Its translation: CASSLTLPGTALPQYF. The rearrangement uses TRBV7-3 and TRBJ2-3; D possibly uses TRBD1 or TRBD2 (5 bases each). Trimming took 0 bases from V and 10 from J, leaving 20 bases between them. The CDR3 has 16 residues. From germline, CDR1 is SGHTA and CDR2 FQGTGA. Full variable domain (rest looked up from reference TRBV7-3 and TRBJ2-3): GAGVSQTPSNKVTEKGKYVELRCDPISGHTALYWYRQSLGQGPEFLIYFQGTGAADDSGLPNDRFFAVRPEGSVSTLKIQRTERGDSAVYLCASSLTLPGTALPQYFGPGTRLTVL.

The chain recombines TRBV5-4 with TRBJ1-3, with 7 bases fitting TRBD1. The CDR3 is made up of 17 amino acids. Germline V gene lookup returns CDR1 SGHNT and CDR2 YYREEE (reference sequence). J lost 4 bases, V lost 5 bases, and 15 bases had no gene match. In DNA form, the CDR3 reads TGTGCCAGCAGATCTACGACAGGGAACGCAGTCGGAAACACCATATATTTT. Translating gives CASRSTTGNAVGNTIYF. Variable domain in full (rest from reference TRBV5-4 and TRBJ1-3): ETGVTQSPTHLIKTRGQQVTLRCSSQSGHNTVSWYQQALGQGPQFIFQYYREEENGRGNFPPRFSGLQFPNYSSELNVNALELDDSALYLCASRSTTGNAVGNTIYFGEGSWLTVV.

This clone was counted a few times. The chain links TRBV7-3 to TRBJ1-5; D might be TRBD1 (5 bases). V was cut by 5 bases and J by 7 bases, with 15 bases left in between. Germline lookup yields CDR1 SGHTA and CDR2 FQGTGA. CDR3 size: 14 residues. This chain's CDR3 is CASSPGGVGQPQHF. The CDR3 nucleotides are TGTGCCAGCAGCCCGGGGGGGGTCGGCCAGCCCCAGCATTTT.

V and J are TRBV7-9 and TRBJ2-5, with D possibly being TRBD2 (5 bases). The CDR3 loop spans 14 amino acids. Per germline, CDR1 SEHNR and CDR2 FQNEAQ (reference sequence). The germline V and J ends were trimmed by 3 bases and 2 bases, with 10 bases remaining between them. The CDR3 coding sequence is TGTGCCAGCAGCTTGTGGGGAGCGCAAGAGACCCAGTACTTC. Translated, it gives CASSLWGAQETQYF.

The rearrangement uses TRBV5-5 and TRBJ2-2; maybe TRBD1 (5 bases). This CDR3 has 15 residues. Germline CDR1 is SGHKS and CDR2 is YYEKEE (reference sequence). V shed 5 bases and J shed 0 bases, with 11 bases lying between them. CDR3 DNA sequence: TGTGCCAGCAGACGACAGTTCGCGAACACCGGGGAGCTGTTTTTT. Protein: CASRRQFANTGELFF.

V usage is TRBV6-6 and J usage is TRBJ1-1; D is perhaps TRBD1 (5 bases). CDR1 MNHNY and CDR2 SVGAGI come from the germline V gene (reference sequence). This CDR3 is 14 amino acids long. V lost 6 bases and J 2 bases, leaving 13 bases between the germline ends. CDR3 nucleotides: TGTGCCAGCAGGGGGGTCCGAATAAACACTGAAGCTTTCTTT. Translating it yields CASRGVRINTEAFF.

The CDR3 is CATSGNYGYTF. The CDR3 DNA follows: TGTGCCACCTCGGGGAATTATGGCTACACCTTC. The rearrangement joins TRBV6-1 to TRBJ1-2, with D unclear. The CDR3 consists of 11 residues. With 10 bases removed from V and 5 bases from J, the gap between germline ends came to 11 bases. Germline CDR1 MNHNS, CDR2 SASEGT.

The genes are TRBV18 and TRBJ2-4, with 9 positions matching TRBD1. The V gene's germline CDR1 is KGHSH and CDR2 LQKENI. The CDR3 loop spans 17 amino acids. The V segment lost 1 base and the J segment 4 bases; nucleotides outside the gene matches: 8. The CDR3 sequence is CASSPQGSGTGKNIQYF. For the CDR3, the DNA is TGTGCCAGCTCACCACAGGGGTCCGGGACAGGGAAAAACATTCAGTACTTC.

The rearrangement joins TRBV14 to TRBJ2-3; 7 nucleotides agree with TRBD1. The germline CDR1 and CDR2 sequences are SGHDN and FVKESK. V dropped 1 base and J dropped 1; count of bases not matched to a gene: 8. The CDR3 loop spans 17 amino acids. CDR3 sequence (DNA): TGTGCCAGCAGCCAAGGAGGTTGGGGACAGCGCACAGATACGCAGTATTTT. Its protein is CASSQGGWGQRTDTQYF.